The present entry profiles one T cell receptor (beta chain) with its context. J was trimmed by 4 bases and V by 7 bases; bases with no gene match: 11. This CDR3 has 15 residues. Looked up from germline, CDR1 is MNHEY and CDR2 is SVGAGI. The sample belongs to a study of blood T cell repertoires in COVID-19. Study-level information: Some COVID-19 samples were acute and others convalescent; all came from the United States, Italy and Spain. Sample material is recorded as cDNA or gDNA derived from T cells, B-cell-depleted T cells, or PBMCs.

Here immunoSEQ multiplex PCR was the method, and the copy in TCRdb shows in-frame clones only, minus some. The sample has some 190,000 clones; approximately 83% are singletons. The gene calls are TRBV6-5 and TRBJ1-1; 8 bases align to TRBD1. This clonotype was sampled from a human donor with active or convalescent COVID-19. The donor label of this sample is uncertain. Sequencing used peripheral blood. Here the CDR3 reads CASKMMGQDSTEAFF. CDR3 bases: TGTGCCAGCAAGATGATGGGACAGGACTCCACTGAAGCTTTCTTT.